This T cell receptor (beta chain) originates from a study of beta chain features in type 1 diabetes. Whole-study findings and limits: PCR, the amplification step, might favor shorter templates, equally in patients and controls. Type 1 diabetes patients had moderately but significantly shorter TCRB CDR3s in all four CD4+ subsets.

The investigators reverse transcribed all of the isolated RNA, so they sequenced expressed TCRB transcripts. Naive, central memory and regulatory T cell samples produced a mean of about 3.4 million reads. Assay: immunoSEQ multiplex PCR; the TCRdb copy retains only in-frame clones and omits some. The table lists some 160,000 clones, just over 8% of them singletons, with approximately 0.56% in the top ten. Worth noting for this clone: Antigen: not known.

Germline CDR1 SGHNT, CDR2 YYREEE (reference sequence). This CDR3 has 16 amino acids. After removal of 4 bases from V and 4 bases from J, the junction contained 5 bases not matched to a gene. This chain joins TRBV5-4 and TRBJ2-2, with 12 bases fitting TRBD2. The sequence came from a woman under 30 with type 1 diabetes. Source material: central memory CD4+ T cells from blood. The chain's CDR3 is CASSPGTSGLTGELFF. CDR3 in DNA: TGTGCCAGCAGCCCAGGGACTAGCGGGCTCACCGGGGAGCTGTTTTTT.